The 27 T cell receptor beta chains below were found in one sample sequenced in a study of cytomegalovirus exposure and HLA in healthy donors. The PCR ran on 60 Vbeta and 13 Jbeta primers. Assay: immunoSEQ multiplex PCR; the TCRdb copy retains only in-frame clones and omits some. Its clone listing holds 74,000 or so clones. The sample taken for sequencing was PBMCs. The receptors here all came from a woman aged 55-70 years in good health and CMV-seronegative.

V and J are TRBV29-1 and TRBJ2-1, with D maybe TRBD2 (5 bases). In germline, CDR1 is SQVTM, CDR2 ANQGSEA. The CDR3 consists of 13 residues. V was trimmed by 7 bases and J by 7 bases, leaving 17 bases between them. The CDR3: CSAVPQRTNEQFF. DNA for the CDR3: TGCAGCGCCGTCCCCCAGCGGACTAATGAGCAGTTCTTC.

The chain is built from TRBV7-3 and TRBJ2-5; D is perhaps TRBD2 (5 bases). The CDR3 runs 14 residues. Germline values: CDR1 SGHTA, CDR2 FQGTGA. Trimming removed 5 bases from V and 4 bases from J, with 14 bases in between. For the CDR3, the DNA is TGTGCCAGCAGCCAACTAGGTTCGCGAGAGACCCAGTACTTC. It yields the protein CASSQLGSRETQYF.

CDR3 protein: CASSPRYYSNYGYTF. In nucleotides, the CDR3 is TGTGCCAGTAGCCCCCGCTACTACTCTAACTATGGCTACACCTTC. The V and J genes are TRBV19 and TRBJ1-2; no firm D call. The CDR3 consists of 15 residues. Germline-derived CDR1 and CDR2 are LNHDA and SQIVND (reference sequence). The V and J ends lost 6 bases and 0 bases respectively, with 14 bases between them.

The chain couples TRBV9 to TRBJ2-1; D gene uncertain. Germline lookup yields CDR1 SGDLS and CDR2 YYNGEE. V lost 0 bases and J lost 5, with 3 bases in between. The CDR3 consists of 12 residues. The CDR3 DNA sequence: TGTGCCAGCAGCGTAGCTGACAATGAGCAGTTCTTC. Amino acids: CASSVADNEQFF.

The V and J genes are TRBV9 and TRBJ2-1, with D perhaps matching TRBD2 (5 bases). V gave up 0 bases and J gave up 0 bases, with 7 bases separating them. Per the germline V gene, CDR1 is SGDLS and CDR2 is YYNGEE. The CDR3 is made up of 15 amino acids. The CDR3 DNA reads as TGTGCCAGCAGCGTAGAAGCGGACTCCTACAATGAGCAGTTCTTC. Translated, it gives CASSVEADSYNEQFF. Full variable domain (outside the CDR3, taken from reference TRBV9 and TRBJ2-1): DSGVTQTPKHLITATGQRVTLRCSPRSGDLSVYWYQQSLDQGLQFLIQYYNGEERAKGNILERFSAQQFPDLHSELNLSSLELGDSALYFCASSVEADSYNEQFFGPGTRLTVL.

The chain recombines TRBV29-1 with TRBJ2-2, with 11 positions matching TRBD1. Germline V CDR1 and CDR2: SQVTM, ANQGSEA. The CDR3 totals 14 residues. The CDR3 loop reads CSAGTGGDWGELFF. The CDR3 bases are TGCAGTGCCGGGACAGGGGGAGATTGGGGGGAGCTGTTTTTT.

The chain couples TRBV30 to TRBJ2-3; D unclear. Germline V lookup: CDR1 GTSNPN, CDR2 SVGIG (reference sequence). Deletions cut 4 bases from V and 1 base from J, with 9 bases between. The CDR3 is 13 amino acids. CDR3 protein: CAWILGGTDTQYF. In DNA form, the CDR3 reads TGTGCCTGGATTTTGGGCGGCACAGATACGCAGTATTTT.

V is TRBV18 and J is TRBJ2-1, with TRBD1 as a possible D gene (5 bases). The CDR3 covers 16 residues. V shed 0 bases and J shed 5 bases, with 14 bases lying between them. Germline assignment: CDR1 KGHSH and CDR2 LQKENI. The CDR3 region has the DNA TGTGCCAGCTCACCACCGGCACAGCCCAGGGACAATGAGCAGTTCTTC. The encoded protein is CASSPPAQPRDNEQFF.

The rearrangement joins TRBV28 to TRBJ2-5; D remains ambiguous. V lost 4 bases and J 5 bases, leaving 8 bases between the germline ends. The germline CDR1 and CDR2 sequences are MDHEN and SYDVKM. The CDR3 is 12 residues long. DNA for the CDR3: TGTGCCAGCAGTTCGGCGGTGGAGACCCAGTACTTC. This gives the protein CASSSAVETQYF.

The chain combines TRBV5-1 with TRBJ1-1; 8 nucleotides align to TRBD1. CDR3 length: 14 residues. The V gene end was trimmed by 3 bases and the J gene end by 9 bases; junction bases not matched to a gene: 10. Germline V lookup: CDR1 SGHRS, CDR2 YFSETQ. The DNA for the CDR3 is TGCGCCAGCAGCTCCACCGCGGACAGGGCCAAAGCTTTCTTT. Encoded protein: CASSSTADRAKAFF.

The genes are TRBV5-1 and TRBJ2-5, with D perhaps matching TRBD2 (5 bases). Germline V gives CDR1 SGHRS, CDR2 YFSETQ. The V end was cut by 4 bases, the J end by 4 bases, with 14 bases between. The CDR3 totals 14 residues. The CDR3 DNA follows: TGCGCCAGCAGCCCGGAGGCGGTTTTAGAGACCCAGTACTTC. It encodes CASSPEAVLETQYF.

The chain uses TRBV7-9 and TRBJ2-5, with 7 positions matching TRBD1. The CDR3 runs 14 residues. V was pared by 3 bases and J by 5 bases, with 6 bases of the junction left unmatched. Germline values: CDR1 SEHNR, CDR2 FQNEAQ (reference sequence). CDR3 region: CASSLTGSGETQYF. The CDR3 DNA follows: TGTGCCAGCAGCTTGACAGGGTCGGGGGAGACCCAGTACTTC.

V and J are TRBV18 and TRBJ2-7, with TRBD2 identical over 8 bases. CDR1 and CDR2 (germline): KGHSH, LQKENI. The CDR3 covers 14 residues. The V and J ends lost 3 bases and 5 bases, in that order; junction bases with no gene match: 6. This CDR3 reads CASSPPGRAHEQYF. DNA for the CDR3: TGTGCCAGCTCACCCCCCGGGAGGGCCCACGAGCAGTACTTC.

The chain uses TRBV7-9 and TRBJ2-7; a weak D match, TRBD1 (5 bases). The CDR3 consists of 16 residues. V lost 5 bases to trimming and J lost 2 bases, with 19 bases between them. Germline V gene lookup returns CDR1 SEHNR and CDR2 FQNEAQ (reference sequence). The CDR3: CASSPQGGRFTYEQYF. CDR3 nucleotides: TGTGCCAGCAGCCCCCAGGGTGGACGATTTACCTACGAGCAGTACTTC.

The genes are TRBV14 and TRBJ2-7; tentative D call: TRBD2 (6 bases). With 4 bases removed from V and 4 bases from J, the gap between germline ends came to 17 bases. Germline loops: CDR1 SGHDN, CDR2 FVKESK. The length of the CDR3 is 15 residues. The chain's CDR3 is CASSRGPSEIYEQYF. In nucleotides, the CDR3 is TGTGCCAGCAGCCGAGGGCCTAGCGAAATTTACGAGCAGTACTTC.

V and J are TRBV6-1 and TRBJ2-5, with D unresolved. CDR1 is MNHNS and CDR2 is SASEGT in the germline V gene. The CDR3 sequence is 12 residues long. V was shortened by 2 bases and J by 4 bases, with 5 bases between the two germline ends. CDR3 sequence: CASSELSETQYF. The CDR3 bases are TGTGCCAGCAGTGAACTGTCAGAGACCCAGTACTTC.

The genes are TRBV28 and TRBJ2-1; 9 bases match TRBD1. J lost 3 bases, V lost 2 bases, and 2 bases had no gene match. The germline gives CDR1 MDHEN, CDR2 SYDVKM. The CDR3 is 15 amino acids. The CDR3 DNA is TGTGCCAGCAGTTTAGGACAGGGGAACTACAATGAGCAGTTCTTC. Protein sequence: CASSLGQGNYNEQFF. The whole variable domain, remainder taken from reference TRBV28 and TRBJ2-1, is DVKVTQSSRYLVKRTGEKVFLECVQDMDHENMFWYRQDPGLGLRLIYFSYDVKMKEKGDIPEGYSVSREKKERFSLILESASTNQTSMYLCASSLGQGNYNEQFFGPGTRLTVL.

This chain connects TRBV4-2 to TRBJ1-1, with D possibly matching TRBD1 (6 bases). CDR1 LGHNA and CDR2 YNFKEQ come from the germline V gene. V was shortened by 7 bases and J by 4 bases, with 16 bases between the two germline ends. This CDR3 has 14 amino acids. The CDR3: CASTSFGGPTEAFF. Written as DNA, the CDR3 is TGTGCCAGCACTTCTTTCGGGGGGCCCACTGAAGCTTTCTTT.

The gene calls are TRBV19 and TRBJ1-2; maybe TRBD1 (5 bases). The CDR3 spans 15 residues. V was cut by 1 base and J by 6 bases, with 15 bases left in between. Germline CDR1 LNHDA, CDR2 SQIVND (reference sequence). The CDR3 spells CASSIVRDLSDGYTF. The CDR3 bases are TGTGCCAGTAGTATAGTCCGGGACTTAAGTGATGGCTACACCTTC. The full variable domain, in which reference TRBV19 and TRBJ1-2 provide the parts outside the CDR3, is DGGITQSPKYLFRKEGQNVTLSCEQNLNHDAMYWYRQDPGQGLRLIYYSQIVNDFQKGDIAEGYSVSREKKESFPLTVTSAQKNPTAFYLCASSIVRDLSDGYTFGSGTRLTVV.

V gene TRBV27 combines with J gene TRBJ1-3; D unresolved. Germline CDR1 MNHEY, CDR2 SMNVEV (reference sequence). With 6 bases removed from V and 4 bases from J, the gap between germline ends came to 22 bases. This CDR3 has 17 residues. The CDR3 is CASSRRAKIASGNTIYF. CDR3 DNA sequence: TGTGCCAGCAGCAGGAGGGCTAAAATTGCTTCCGGAAACACCATATATTTT.

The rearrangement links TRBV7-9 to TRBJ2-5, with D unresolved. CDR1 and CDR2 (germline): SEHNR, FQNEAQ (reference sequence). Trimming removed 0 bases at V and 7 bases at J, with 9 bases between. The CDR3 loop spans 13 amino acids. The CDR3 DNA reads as TGTGCCAGCAGCTTAGCGTCTAGAGGGACCCAGTACTTC. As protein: CASSLASRGTQYF.

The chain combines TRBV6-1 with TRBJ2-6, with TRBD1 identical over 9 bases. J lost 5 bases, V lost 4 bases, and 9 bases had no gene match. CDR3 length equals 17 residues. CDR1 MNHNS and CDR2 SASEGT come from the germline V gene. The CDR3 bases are TGTGCCAGCAGTGGGACAGGGGCTCCCGCAAGGGCCAACGTCCTGACTTTC. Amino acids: CASSGTGAPARANVLTF.

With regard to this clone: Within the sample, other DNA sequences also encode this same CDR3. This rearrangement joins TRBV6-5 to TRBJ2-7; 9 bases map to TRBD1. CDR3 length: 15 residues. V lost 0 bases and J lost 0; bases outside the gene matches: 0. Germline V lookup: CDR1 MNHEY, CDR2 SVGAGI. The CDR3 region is CASSYSGQGSYEQYF. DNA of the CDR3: TGTGCCAGCAGTTACTCGGGACAGGGCTCCTACGAGCAGTACTTC.

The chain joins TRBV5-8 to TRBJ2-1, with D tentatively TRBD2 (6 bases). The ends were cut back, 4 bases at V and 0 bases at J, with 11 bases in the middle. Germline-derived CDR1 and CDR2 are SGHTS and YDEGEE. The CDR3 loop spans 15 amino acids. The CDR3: CASSPRDRSYNEQFF. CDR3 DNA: TGTGCCAGCAGCCCGCGGGACCGCTCCTACAATGAGCAGTTCTTC.

The CDR3 DNA is TGCGCCAGCAGCTTGGCTAGCGCTAGCACAGATACGCAGTATTTT. As protein: CASSLASASTDTQYF. This chain connects TRBV5-1 to TRBJ2-3, with D possibly TRBD2 on 6 matching bases. The germline CDR1 and CDR2 sequences are SGHRS and YFSETQ. This CDR3 region has 15 residues. The V end lost 0 bases, the J end lost 0 bases, and 8 bases lay between the germline ends.

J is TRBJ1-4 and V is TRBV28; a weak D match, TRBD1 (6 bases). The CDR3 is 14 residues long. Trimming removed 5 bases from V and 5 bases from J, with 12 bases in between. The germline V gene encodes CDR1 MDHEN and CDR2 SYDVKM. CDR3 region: CASSQGSGNEKLFF. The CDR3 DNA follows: TGTGCCAGCAGTCAGGGGAGTGGGAATGAAAAACTGTTTTTT.

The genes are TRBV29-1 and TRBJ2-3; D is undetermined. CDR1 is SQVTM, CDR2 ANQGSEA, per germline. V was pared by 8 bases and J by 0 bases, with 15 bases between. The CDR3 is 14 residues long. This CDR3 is CSSAQRLSTDTQYF. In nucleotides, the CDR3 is TGCAGCTCCGCCCAGCGATTGAGCACAGATACGCAGTATTTT.